The 3 T cell receptor beta chains given below trace back to one sample, sequenced in a study of blood T cell repertoires in COVID-19. TCRdb's copy holds only in-frame clones and misses some; the assay was immunoSEQ multiplex PCR. The table includes under 350,000 clones, over 75% detected once. The sample comprised PBMCs or T cells enriched from blood (not recorded which). The receptors were gathered from a young man who had recovered from COVID-19.

The chain recombines TRBV7-6 with TRBJ2-1; 9 bases are shared with TRBD2. This CDR3 has 17 residues. The V and J ends lost 4 bases and 2 bases, in that order; junction bases with no gene match: 9. Germline CDR1 SGHVS, CDR2 FNYEAQ. The CDR3 is CASSSRFSGSTYNEQFF. DNA of the CDR3: TGTGCCAGCAGCTCCCGATTTAGCGGGAGTACCTACAATGAGCAGTTCTTC.

V usage is TRBV10-3 and J usage is TRBJ2-2; 7 bases are shared with TRBD1. V lost 4 bases and J lost 5; bases outside the gene matches: 28. Germline lookup yields CDR1 ENHRY and CDR2 SYGVKD. This CDR3 is built from 22 residues. The CDR3 loop reads CAISGSSGDGQAAFVWTGELFF. In nucleotides, the CDR3 is TGTGCCATCAGTGGCTCCTCTGGCGACGGACAGGCGGCCTTTGTTTGGACCGGGGAGCTGTTTTTT.

This sequence joins TRBV12-5 and TRBJ2-2; 11 nucleotides line up with TRBD2. The CDR3 consists of 17 residues. The trim removed 6 bases at V and 4 bases at J, leaving 10 bases unmatched. From germline, CDR1 is LGHNT and CDR2 FRNRAP. CDR3 region: CASGKPLAGGLTGELFF. CDR3 DNA sequence: TGTGCTAGTGGGAAGCCTCTAGCGGGAGGCCTCACCGGGGAGCTGTTTTTT.